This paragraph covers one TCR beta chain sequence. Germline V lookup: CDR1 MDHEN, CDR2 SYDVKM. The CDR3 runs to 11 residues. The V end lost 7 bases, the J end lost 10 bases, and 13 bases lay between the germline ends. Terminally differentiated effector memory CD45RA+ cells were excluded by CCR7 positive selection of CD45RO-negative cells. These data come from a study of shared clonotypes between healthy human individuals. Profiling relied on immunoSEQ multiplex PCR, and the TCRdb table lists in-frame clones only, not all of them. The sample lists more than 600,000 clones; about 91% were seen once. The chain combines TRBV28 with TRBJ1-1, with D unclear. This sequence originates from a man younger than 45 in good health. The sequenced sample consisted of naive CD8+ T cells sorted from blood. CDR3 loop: CASTRKGRAFF. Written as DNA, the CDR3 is TGTGCCAGCACAAGGAAGGGTCGAGCTTTCTTT.